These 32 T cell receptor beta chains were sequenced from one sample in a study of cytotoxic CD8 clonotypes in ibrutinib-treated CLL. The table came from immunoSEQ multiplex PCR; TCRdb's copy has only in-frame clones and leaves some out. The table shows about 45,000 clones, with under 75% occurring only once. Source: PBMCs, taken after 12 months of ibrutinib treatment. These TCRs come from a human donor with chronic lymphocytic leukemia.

The CDR3 loop is CSVEGETGGTHMNTEAFF. In nucleotides, the CDR3 is TGCAGCGTTGAAGGGGAGACAGGGGGTACACACATGAACACTGAAGCTTTCTTT. V and J are TRBV29-1 and TRBJ1-1; 9 positions agree with TRBD1. Germline V lookup: CDR1 SQVTM, CDR2 ANQGSEA. V dropped 1 base and J dropped 0; count of bases not matched to a gene: 12. This CDR3 has 18 amino acids.

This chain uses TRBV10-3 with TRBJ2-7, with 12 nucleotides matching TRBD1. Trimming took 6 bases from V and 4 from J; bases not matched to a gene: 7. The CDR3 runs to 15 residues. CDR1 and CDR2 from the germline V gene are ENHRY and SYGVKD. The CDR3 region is CAISAGTGGEYEQYF. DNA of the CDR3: TGTGCCATCAGCGCCGGGACAGGGGGCGAGTACGAGCAGTACTTC.

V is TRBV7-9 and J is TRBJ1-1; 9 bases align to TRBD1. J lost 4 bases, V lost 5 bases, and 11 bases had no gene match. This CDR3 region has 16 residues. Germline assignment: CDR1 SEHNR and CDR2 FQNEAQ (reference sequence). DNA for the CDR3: TGTGCCAGCAGCCAACCCATGGGACAGGGAGGCACTGAAGCTTTCTTT. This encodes CASSQPMGQGGTEAFF.

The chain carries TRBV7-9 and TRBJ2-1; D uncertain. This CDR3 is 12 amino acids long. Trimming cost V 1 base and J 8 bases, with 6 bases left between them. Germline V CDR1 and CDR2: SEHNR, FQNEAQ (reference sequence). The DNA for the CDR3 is TGTGCCAGCAGCTTAGTTTTCCATGAGCAGTTCTTC. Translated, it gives CASSLVFHEQFF. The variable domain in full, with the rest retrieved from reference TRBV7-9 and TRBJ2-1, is DTGVSQNPRHKITKRGQNVTFRCDPISEHNRLYWYRQTLGQGPEFLTYFQNEAQLEKSRLLSDRFSAERPKGSFSTLEIQRTEQGDSAMYLCASSLVFHEQFFGPGTRLTVL.

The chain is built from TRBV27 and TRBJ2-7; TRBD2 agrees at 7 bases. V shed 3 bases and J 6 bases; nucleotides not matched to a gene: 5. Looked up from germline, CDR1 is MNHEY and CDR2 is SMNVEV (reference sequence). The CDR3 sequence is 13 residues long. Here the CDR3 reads CASSFPGGFEQYF. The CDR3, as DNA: TGTGCCAGCAGTTTCCCGGGGGGATTCGAGCAGTACTTC.

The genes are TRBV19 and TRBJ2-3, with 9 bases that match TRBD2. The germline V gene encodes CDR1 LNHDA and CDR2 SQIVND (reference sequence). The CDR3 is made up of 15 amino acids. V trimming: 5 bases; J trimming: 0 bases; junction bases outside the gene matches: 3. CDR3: CASSLTSGSTDTQYF. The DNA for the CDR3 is TGTGCCAGTAGTTTGACTAGCGGTAGCACAGATACGCAGTATTTT.

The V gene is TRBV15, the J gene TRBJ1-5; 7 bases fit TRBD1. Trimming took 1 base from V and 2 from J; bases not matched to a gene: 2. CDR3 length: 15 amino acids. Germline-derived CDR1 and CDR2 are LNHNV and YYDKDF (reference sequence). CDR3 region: CATSRAGTGNQPQHF. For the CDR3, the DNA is TGTGCCACCAGCAGAGCCGGGACAGGCAATCAGCCCCAGCATTTT.

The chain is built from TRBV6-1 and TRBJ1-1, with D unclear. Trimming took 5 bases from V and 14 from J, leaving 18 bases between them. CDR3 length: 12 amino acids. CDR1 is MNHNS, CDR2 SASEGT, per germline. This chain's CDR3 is CASSQALVKVFF. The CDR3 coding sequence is TGTGCCAGCAGTCAGGCCCTCGTCAAGGTCTTCTTT.

The CDR3 sequence: CSVEDRDLPVEITKQYF. The CDR3 DNA reads as TGCAGCGTTGAAGATCGAGACTTACCTGTTGAGATTACTAAGCAGTACTTC. The V gene is TRBV29-1, the J gene TRBJ2-7, with unresolved D. V was pared by 0 bases and J by 8 bases, with 26 bases between. CDR3 length equals 17 residues. Germline V gives CDR1 SQVTM, CDR2 ANQGSEA.

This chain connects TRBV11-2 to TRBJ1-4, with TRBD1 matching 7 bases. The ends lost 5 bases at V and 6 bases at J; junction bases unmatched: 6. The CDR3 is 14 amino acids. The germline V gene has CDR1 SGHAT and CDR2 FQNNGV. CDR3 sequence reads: CASSNRGRDEKLFF. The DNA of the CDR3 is TGTGCCAGCAGCAACAGGGGCCGGGATGAAAAACTGTTTTTT. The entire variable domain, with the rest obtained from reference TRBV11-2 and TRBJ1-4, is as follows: EAGVAQSPRYKIIEKRQSVAFWCNPISGHATLYWYQQILGQGPKLLIQFQNNGVVDDSQLPKDRFSAERLKGVDSTLKIQPAKLEDSAVYLCASSNRGRDEKLFFGSGTQLSVL.

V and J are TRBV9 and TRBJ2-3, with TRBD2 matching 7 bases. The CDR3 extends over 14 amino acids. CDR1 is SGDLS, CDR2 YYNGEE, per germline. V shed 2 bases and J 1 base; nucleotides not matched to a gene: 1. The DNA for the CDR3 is TGTGCCAGCAGCGTGCTAGCGGGCACAGATACGCAGTATTTT. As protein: CASSVLAGTDTQYF.

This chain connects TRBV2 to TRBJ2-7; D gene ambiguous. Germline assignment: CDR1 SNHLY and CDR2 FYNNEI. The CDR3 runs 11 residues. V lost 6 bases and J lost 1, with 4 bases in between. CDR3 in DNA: TGTGCCAGCAGCAATTCCTACGAGCAGTACTTC. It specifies CASSNSYEQYF.

The chain's CDR3 is CASSQETTWANEKLFF. In DNA, the CDR3 is TGTGCCAGCAGCCAAGAAACCACTTGGGCTAATGAAAAACTGTTTTTT. This chain connects TRBV4-2 to TRBJ1-4; D is uncertain. V shed 0 bases and J shed 3 bases, with 11 bases lying between them. In germline, CDR1 is LGHNA, CDR2 YNFKEQ. This CDR3 region has 16 residues.

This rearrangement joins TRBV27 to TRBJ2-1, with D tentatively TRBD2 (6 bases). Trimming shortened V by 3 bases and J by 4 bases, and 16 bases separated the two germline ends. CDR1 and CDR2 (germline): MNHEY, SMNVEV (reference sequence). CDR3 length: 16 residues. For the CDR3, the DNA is TGTGCCAGCAGTTTGAACGGGGGAAATCTATACAATGAGCAGTTCTTC. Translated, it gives CASSLNGGNLYNEQFF.

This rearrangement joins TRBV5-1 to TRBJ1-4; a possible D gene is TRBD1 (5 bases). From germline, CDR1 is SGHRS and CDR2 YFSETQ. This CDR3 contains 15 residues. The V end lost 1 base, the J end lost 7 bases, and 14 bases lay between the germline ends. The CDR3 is CASSLMGGSGEKLFF. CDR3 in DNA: TGCGCCAGCAGCTTGATGGGGGGATCGGGTGAAAAACTGTTTTTT.

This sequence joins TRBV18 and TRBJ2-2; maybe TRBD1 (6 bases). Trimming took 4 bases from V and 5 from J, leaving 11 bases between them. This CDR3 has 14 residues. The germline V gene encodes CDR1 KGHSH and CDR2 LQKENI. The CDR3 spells CASSQSTGTGELFF. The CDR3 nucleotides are TGTGCCAGCTCACAAAGCACAGGGACCGGGGAGCTGTTTTTT.

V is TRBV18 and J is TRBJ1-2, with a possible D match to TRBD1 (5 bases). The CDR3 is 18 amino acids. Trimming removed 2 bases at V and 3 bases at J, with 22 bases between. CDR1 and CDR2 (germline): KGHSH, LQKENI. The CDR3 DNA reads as TGTGCCAGCTCACCAGGGGGAATGGGTCTCACCTTACACTATGGCTACACCTTC. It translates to CASSPGGMGLTLHYGYTF.

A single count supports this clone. This chain's CDR3 is CATSRDRAEPTEQFF. The CDR3 bases are TGTGCCACCAGCAGAGATAGGGCTGAACCCACCGAGCAGTTCTTC. This rearrangement joins TRBV15 to TRBJ2-1, with D uncertain. The V and J ends lost 0 bases and 10 bases respectively, with 16 bases between them. This CDR3 is 15 amino acids long. Looked up from germline, CDR1 is LNHNV and CDR2 is YYDKDF (reference sequence).

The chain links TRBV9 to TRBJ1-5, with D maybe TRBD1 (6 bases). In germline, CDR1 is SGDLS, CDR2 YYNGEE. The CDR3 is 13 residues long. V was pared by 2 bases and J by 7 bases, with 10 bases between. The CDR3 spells CASSVGGEQPQHF. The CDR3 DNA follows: TGTGCCAGCAGCGTGGGGGGCGAACAGCCCCAGCATTTT.

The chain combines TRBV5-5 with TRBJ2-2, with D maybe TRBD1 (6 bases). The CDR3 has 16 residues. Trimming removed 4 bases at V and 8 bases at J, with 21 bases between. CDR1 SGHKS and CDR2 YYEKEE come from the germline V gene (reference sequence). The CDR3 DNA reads TGTGCCAGCAGCGCCACCACCGGACAGCCGAGAGGGGAGCTGTTTTTT. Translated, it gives CASSATTGQPRGELFF. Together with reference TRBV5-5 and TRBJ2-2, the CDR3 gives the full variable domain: DAGVTQSPTHLIKTRGQQVTLRCSPISGHKSVSWYQQVLGQGPQFIFQYYEKEERGRGNFPDRFSARQFPNYSSELNVNALLLGDSALYLCASSATTGQPRGELFFGEGSRLTVL.

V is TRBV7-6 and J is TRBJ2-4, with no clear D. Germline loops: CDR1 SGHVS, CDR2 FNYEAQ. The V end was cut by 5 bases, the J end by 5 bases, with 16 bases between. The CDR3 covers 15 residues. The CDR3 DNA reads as TGTGCCAGCAGCCGAGTTCGAGAGTTCCAAAACATTCAGTACTTC. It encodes CASSRVREFQNIQYF. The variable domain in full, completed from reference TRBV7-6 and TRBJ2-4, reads GAGVSQSPRYKVTKRGQDVALRCDPISGHVSLYWYRQALGQGPEFLTYFNYEAQQDKSGLPNDRFSAERPEGSISTLTIQRTEQRDSAMYRCASSRVREFQNIQYFGAGTRLSVL.

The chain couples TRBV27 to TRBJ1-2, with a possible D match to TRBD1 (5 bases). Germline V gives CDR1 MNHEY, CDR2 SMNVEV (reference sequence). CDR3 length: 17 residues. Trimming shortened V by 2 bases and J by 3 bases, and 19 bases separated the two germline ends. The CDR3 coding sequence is TGTGCCAGCAGTTTAATAGGGAGGTTTGGGGGAGACTATGGCTACACCTTC. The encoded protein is CASSLIGRFGGDYGYTF.

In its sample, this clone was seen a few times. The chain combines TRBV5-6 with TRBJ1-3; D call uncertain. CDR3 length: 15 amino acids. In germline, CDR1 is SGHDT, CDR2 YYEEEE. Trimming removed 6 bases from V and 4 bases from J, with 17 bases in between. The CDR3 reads CASNPQAARGNTIYF. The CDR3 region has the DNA TGTGCCAGCAACCCGCAGGCGGCGAGGGGAAACACCATATATTTT.

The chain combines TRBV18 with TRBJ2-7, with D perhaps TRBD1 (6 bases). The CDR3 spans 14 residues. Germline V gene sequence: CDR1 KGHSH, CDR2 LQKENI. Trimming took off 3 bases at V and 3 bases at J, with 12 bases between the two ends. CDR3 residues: CASSPSRDNYEQYF. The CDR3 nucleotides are TGTGCCAGCTCACCGTCCCGGGACAACTACGAGCAGTACTTC.

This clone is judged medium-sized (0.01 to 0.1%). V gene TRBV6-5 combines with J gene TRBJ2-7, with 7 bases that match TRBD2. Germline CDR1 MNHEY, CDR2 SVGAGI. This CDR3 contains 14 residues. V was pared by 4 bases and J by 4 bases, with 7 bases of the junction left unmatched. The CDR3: CASSFRGVVYEQYF. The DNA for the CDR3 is TGTGCCAGCAGTTTTCGGGGGGTGGTATACGAGCAGTACTTC.

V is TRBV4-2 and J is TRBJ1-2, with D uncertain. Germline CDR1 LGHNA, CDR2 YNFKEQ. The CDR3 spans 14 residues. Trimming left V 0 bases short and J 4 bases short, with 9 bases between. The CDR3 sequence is CASSQDYGGYGYTF. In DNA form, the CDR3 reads TGTGCCAGCAGCCAAGATTACGGAGGCTATGGCTACACCTTC.

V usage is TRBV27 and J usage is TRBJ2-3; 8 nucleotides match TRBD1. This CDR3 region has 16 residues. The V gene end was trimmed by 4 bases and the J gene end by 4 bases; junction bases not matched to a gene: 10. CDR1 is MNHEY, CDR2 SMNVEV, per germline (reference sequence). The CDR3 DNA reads TGTGCCAGCAGTTCAACACGCAGGGGGCAAGCAGATACGCAGTATTTT. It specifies CASSSTRRGQADTQYF.

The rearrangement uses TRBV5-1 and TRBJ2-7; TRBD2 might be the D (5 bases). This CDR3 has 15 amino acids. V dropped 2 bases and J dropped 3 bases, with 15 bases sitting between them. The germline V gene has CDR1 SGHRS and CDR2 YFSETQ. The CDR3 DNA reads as TGCGCCAGCAGCTTATCGGAAGGACTTAACTACGAGCAGTACTTC. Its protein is CASSLSEGLNYEQYF.

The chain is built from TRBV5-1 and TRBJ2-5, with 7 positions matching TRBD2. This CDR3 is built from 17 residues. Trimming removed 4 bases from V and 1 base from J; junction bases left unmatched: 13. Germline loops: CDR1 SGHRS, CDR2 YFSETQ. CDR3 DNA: TGCGCCAGCAGCCTCCTCGCCCTTTCGGGGGGCCAAGAGACCCAGTACTTC. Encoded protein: CASSLLALSGGQETQYF.

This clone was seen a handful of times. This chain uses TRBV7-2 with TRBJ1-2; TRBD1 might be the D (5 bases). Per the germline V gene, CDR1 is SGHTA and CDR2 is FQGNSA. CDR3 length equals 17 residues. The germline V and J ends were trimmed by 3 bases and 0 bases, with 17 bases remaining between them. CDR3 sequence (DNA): TGTGCCAGCAGCTTTCCTTCGGACACCGCCACTAACTATGGCTACACCTTC. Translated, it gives CASSFPSDTATNYGYTF.

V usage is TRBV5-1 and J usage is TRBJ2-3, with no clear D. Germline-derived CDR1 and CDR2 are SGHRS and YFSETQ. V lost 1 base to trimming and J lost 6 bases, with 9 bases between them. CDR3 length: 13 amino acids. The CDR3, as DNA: TGCGCCAGCAGCTTGAGGAGTCACGATACGCAGTATTTT. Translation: CASSLRSHDTQYF.

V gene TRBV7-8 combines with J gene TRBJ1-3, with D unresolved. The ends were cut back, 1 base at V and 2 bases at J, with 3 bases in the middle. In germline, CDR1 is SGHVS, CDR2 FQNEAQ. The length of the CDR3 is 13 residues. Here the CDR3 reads CASSLVPGNTIYF. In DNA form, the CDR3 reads TGTGCCAGCAGCTTAGTCCCTGGAAACACCATATATTTT.